The clone carrying this T cell receptor beta chain was counted a few times. These data originate in a study of immune characterization of retroperitoneal liposarcoma. Germline V gene sequence: CDR1 MNHNS, CDR2 SASEGT. The V gene lost 4 bases and the J gene lost 2 bases, with 5 bases spanning the gap. The CDR3 contains 12 residues. TCRdb passed the PCR reads through MiXCR, listing each CDR3 protein once. The profile shows approximately 3,000 distinct CDR3 sequences, roughly 45% of them singletons. The TCR comes from a male donor with retroperitoneal liposarcoma. The rearrangement links TRBV6-1 to TRBJ2-5, with D unclear. Sequences were obtained from tumor tissue. The CDR3 nucleotides are TGTGCCAGCAGTGGCAGTCAAGAGACCCAGTACTTC. Residues: CASSGSQETQYF.